This T cell receptor beta chain was captured by sequencing in a study of blood T cell repertoires in COVID-19. The wider study: Samples came from the United States, Italy and Spain, spanning acute and convalescent COVID-19. PBMCs, B-cell-depleted T cells, or T cells were the source of the cDNA or gDNA that made up the material.

Original processing notes: Reference gene primers were amplified, and this amplification served to estimate nucleated cell counts. Repertoires were generated with immunoSEQ multiplex PCR, while TCRdb's copy carries only in-frame clones and drops some. V and J calls plus clone size are reproduced from that table; the DNA served to infer D and trimming. The data hold tens of thousands of clones, with roughly 76% observed a single time. The germline gives CDR1 LNHDA, CDR2 SQIVND (reference sequence). The CDR3 runs to 14 residues. V dropped 2 bases and J dropped 6 bases, with 8 bases sitting between them.

The chain recombines TRBV19 with TRBJ1-6; no reliable D call. The sequencing input was peripheral blood. The receptor was derived from a woman in her 70s with acute or convalescent COVID-19. The chain's CDR3 is CASSIQAANSPLHF. The CDR3 nucleotides read TGTGCCAGTAGTATACAGGCCGCTAATTCACCCCTCCACTTT.